Listed here are 18 T cell receptor beta chains from one sample, sequenced in a study of blood T cell repertoires in COVID-19. Assay used: immunoSEQ multiplex PCR; TCRdb lists only in-frame clones, some missing. Of about 220,000 clones detected, over 65% appear once; the ten largest clones hold 3% to 4%. The specimen sequenced was PBMCs or T cells enriched from blood (not recorded which). The receptors here all came from a woman aged 60-75 years who had recovered from COVID-19.

This chain connects TRBV3-1 (or the pseudogene TRBV3-2) to TRBJ2-2; 13 nucleotides agree with TRBD2. The CDR3 sequence is 16 residues long. Looked up from germline, CDR1 is LGHDT and CDR2 is YNNKEL (reference sequence). The junction had 3 bases not matched to a gene; V was cut back by 4 bases and J by 4 bases. CDR3 residues: CASSPRTSGSTGELFF. In DNA form, the CDR3 reads TGTGCCAGCAGCCCGAGGACTAGCGGGAGCACCGGGGAGCTGTTTTTT.

The sample holds many counts of this clone. V and J are TRBV7-2 and TRBJ1-3, with D maybe TRBD1 (6 bases). CDR3 length equals 15 residues. Trimming cost V 5 bases and J 0 bases, with 11 bases left between them. Per the germline V gene, CDR1 is SGHTA and CDR2 is FQGNSA. The CDR3 loop reads CASSPQGTSGNTIYF. The DNA for the CDR3 is TGTGCCAGCAGCCCACAGGGAACCTCTGGAAACACCATATATTTT.

This rearrangement joins TRBV7-9 to TRBJ2-4, with a possible D match to TRBD1 (7 bases). V dropped 3 bases and J dropped 9 bases, with 18 bases sitting between them. The CDR3 consists of 15 residues. Per germline, CDR1 SEHNR and CDR2 FQNEAQ (reference sequence). The CDR3 is CASSFTGEVDGIQYF. In DNA form, the CDR3 reads TGTGCCAGCAGCTTCACAGGGGAGGTAGATGGCATTCAGTACTTC.

The chain links TRBV6-5 to TRBJ1-6; D is perhaps TRBD1 (5 bases). This CDR3 comprises 16 residues. Trimming shortened V by 2 bases and J by 8 bases, and 16 bases separated the two germline ends. Germline CDR1 is MNHEY and CDR2 is SVGAGI. CDR3 amino acids: CASSYRWGRADSPLHF. The CDR3 DNA is TGTGCCAGCAGTTACCGGTGGGGCAGGGCCGATTCACCCCTCCACTTT.

The genes are TRBV5-6 and TRBJ1-5; tentatively, D is TRBD1 (6 bases). CDR1 and CDR2 from the germline V gene are SGHDT and YYEEEE. The CDR3 is 14 residues long. Trimming shortened V by 2 bases and J by 6 bases, and 12 bases separated the two germline ends. The CDR3 region is CASSLTGRSQPQHF. CDR3 coding DNA: TGTGCCAGCAGCTTAACAGGGCGGTCTCAGCCCCAGCATTTT.

The chain has TRBV3-1 (or the pseudogene TRBV3-2) and TRBJ2-1, with 10 bases identical to TRBD2. The germline V gene encodes CDR1 LGHDT and CDR2 YNNKEL (reference sequence). V lost 4 bases and J lost 0; bases outside the gene matches: 12. The CDR3 extends over 19 amino acids. In DNA form, the CDR3 reads TGTGCCAGCAGCCCGGGACTAGCGATCTTTTCGAGCTCCTACAATGAGCAGTTCTTC. This sequence encodes CASSPGLAIFSSSYNEQFF.

The V call is TRBV27, the J call TRBJ2-4; no clear D. Germline-derived CDR1 and CDR2 are MNHEY and SMNVEV (reference sequence). Trimming shortened V by 2 bases and J by 8 bases, and 7 bases separated the two germline ends. This CDR3 has 12 residues. CDR3 coding DNA: TGTGCCAGCAGTTTAACTTTTGACATTCAGTACTTC. Translating it yields CASSLTFDIQYF.

The chain combines TRBV30 with TRBJ1-2; tentative D call: TRBD1 (5 bases). The CDR3 has 13 amino acids. V lost 5 bases and J 8 bases, leaving 18 bases between the germline ends. CDR1 is GTSNPN and CDR2 is SVGIG in the germline V gene (reference sequence). The CDR3 bases are TGTGCCTGGGGGGGAGATGTCCCCGGGGGCTACACCTTC. Protein product: CAWGGDVPGGYTF.

V usage is TRBV5-1 and J usage is TRBJ2-2; D gene uncertain. This CDR3 spans 13 amino acids. CDR1 and CDR2 from the germline V gene are SGHRS and YFSETQ. Between the trimmed V and J ends, which lost 2 bases and 5 bases, there was a span of 7 bases. CDR3 sequence reads: CASSFSPTGELFF. Written as DNA, the CDR3 is TGCGCCAGCAGCTTCTCCCCTACCGGGGAGCTGTTTTTT.

DNA for the CDR3: TGTGCCGCTCAAGGGGCAGGGGCTGGAAACACCATATATTTT. Translation gives CAAQGAGAGNTIYF. The rearrangement uses TRBV19 and TRBJ1-3, with D possibly matching TRBD1 (6 bases). V was pared by 11 bases and J by 2 bases, with 16 bases between. The CDR3 loop spans 14 amino acids. Germline assignment: CDR1 LNHDA and CDR2 SQIVND (reference sequence). The variable domain in full, with the rest retrieved from reference TRBV19 and TRBJ1-3, is DGGITQSPKYLFRKEGQNVTLSCEQNLNHDAMYWYRQDPGQGLRLIYYSQIVNDFQKGDIAEGYSVSREKKESFPLTVTSAQKNPTAFYLCAAQGAGAGNTIYFGEGSWLTVV.

V is TRBV29-1 and J is TRBJ2-3; 9 positions match TRBD2. The germline V gene has CDR1 SQVTM and CDR2 ANQGSEA. Trimming at V came to 4 bases and at J to 2 bases, leaving 4 bases not matched to a gene. CDR3 length equals 14 residues. The CDR3 sequence: CSVGASGNTDTQYF. The DNA for the CDR3 is TGCAGCGTTGGGGCTAGCGGGAACACAGATACGCAGTATTTT.

This chain links TRBV7-2 with TRBJ2-1; D not resolved. CDR3 length: 14 residues. Germline assignment: CDR1 SGHTA and CDR2 FQGNSA. With 0 bases removed from V and 2 bases from J, the gap between germline ends came to 5 bases. CDR3 sequence (DNA): TGTGCCAGCAGCTTAGCACTGGCCTACAATGAGCAGTTCTTC. Translation gives CASSLALAYNEQFF.

V gene TRBV12-3 or TRBV12-4 combines with J gene TRBJ2-7; no definite D call. The CDR3 totals 13 residues. V was shortened by 3 bases and J by 0 bases, with 6 bases between the two germline ends. The CDR3 sequence: CASSFTFSYEQYF. CDR3 DNA: TGTGCCAGCAGTTTCACATTCTCCTACGAGCAGTACTTC.

The chain links TRBV3-1 (or the pseudogene TRBV3-2) to TRBJ2-7; D is unclear. Trimming took 7 bases from V and 4 from J, leaving 20 bases between them. The germline CDR1 and CDR2 sequences are LGHDT and YNNKEL (reference sequence). The CDR3 has 15 amino acids. CDR3 region: CASTHGQALGYEQYF. CDR3 sequence (DNA): TGTGCCAGCACCCACGGCCAGGCCTTAGGTTACGAGCAGTACTTC.

V and J are TRBV3-1 (or the pseudogene TRBV3-2) and TRBJ2-7; weak D call: TRBD1 (6 bases). Per the germline V gene, CDR1 is LGHDT and CDR2 is YNNKEL (reference sequence). The CDR3 contains 14 residues. The V end lost 4 bases, the J end lost 3 bases, and 13 bases lay between the germline ends. Written as DNA, the CDR3 is TGTGCCAGCAGCCGCTCCCAAGGGGGCTACGAGCAGTACTTC. Translated, it gives CASSRSQGGYEQYF.

V is TRBV7-9 and J is TRBJ1-6, with TRBD1 as a possible D gene (6 bases). CDR3 size: 16 residues. Germline lookup yields CDR1 SEHNR and CDR2 FQNEAQ (reference sequence). Trimming stripped 5 bases from V and 8 bases from J, with 19 bases between. Written as DNA, the CDR3 is TGTGCCAGCAGCGTATTACAGGGATTTCGGGATTCACCCCTCCACTTT. Its protein is CASSVLQGFRDSPLHF.

This chain links TRBV20-1 with TRBJ2-5; 12 bases map to TRBD2. Germline V lookup: CDR1 DFQATT, CDR2 SNEGSKA (reference sequence). With 3 bases clipped from V and 5 bases from J, the junction kept 4 bases outside the gene matches. CDR3 length equals 14 residues. In nucleotides, the CDR3 is TGCAGTGCTAGTTCTAGCGGGGGGGCGGAGACCCAGTACTTC. This gives the protein CSASSSGGAETQYF.

This chain joins TRBV5-6 and TRBJ2-5; D is perhaps TRBD2 (5 bases). This CDR3 contains 15 residues. V dropped 4 bases and J dropped 5 bases, with 18 bases sitting between them. Germline CDR1 and CDR2: SGHDT and YYEEEE. The CDR3 nucleotides read TGTGCCAGCAGCGTTGGCGGGTTGCGGCGGGAGACCCAGTACTTC. It specifies CASSVGGLRRETQYF.